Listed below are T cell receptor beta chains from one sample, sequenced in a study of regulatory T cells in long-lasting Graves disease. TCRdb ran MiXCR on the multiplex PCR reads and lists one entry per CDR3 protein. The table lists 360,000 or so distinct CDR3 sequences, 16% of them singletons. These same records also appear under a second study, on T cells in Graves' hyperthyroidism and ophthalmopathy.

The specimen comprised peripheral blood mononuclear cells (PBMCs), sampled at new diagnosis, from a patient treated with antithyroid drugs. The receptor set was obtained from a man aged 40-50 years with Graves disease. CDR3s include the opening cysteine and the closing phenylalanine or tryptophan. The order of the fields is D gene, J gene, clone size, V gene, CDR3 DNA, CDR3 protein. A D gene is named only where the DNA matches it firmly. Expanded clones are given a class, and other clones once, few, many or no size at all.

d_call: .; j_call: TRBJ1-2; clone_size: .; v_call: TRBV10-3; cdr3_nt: TGTGCCATCAGTGGGGGACCTAATGGCTACACCTTC; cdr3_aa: CAISGGPNGYTF
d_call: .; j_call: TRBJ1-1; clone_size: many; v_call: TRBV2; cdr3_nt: TGTGCCAGCAGTGAAATTTGGGGGGGCACTGAAGCTTTCTTT; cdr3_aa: CASSEIWGGTEAFF
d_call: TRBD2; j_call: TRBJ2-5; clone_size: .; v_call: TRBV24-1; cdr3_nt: TGTGCCACCAGTGGGACTAGCGTTGAGACCCAGTACTTC; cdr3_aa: CATSGTSVETQYF
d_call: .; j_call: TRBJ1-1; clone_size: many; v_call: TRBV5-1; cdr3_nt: TGCGCCAGCAGCCTCGTACACAACACTGAAGCTTTCTTT; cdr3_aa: CASSLVHNTEAFF
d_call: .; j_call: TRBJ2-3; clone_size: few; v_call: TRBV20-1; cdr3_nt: TGCAGTGCTAGAGATCCAGGGTCTTTAAATACGCAGTATTTT; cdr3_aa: CSARDPGSLNTQYF
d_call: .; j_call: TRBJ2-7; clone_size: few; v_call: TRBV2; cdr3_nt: TGTGCCAGCAGTGACGGGGGGCGGTCCGAGCAGTACTTC; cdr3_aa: CASSDGGRSEQYF
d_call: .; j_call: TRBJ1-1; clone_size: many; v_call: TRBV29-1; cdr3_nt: TGCAGCGTTGATTGGGGGAACACTGAAGCTTTCTTT; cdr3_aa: CSVDWGNTEAFF
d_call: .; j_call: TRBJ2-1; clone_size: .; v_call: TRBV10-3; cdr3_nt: TGTGCCATCAGTGAGTCGGATCAGGGCACCTACAATGAGCAGTTCTTC; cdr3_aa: CAISESDQGTYNEQFF
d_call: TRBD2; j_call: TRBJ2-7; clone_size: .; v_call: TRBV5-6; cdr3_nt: TGTGCCAGCAGCTTGGGCCTAGCGGGAATCATTGGGCAGTACTTC; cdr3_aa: CASSLGLAGIIGQYF
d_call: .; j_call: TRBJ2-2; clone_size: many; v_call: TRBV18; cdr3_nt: TGTGCCAGCTCGCCGGGAATTAACACCGGGGAGCTGTTTTTT; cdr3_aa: CASSPGINTGELFF
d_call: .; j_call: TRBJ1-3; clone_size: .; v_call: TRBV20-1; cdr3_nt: TGCAGTGCCCCAGGAAACACTGGCTCTGGAAACACCATATATTTT; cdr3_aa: CSAPGNTGSGNTIYF
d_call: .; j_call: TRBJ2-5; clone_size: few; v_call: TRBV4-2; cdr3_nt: TGTGCCAGCAGCCAAGGGCCAGGGGATTGGGAGACCCAGTACTTC; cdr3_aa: CASSQGPGDWETQYF
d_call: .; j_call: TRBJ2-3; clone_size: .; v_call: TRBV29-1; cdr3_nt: TGCAGCGTTGAAGATTGGGGTACAGATACGCAGTATTTT; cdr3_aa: CSVEDWGTDTQYF
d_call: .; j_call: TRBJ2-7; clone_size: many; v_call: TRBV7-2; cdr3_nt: TGTGCCAGCAGCTCGCTTACCTACAGCTACGAGCAGTACTTC; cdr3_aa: CASSSLTYSYEQYF
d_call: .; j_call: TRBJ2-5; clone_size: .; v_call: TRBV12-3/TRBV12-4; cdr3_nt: TGTGCCAGCAGCGGGGACTTTAAAGAGACCCAGTACTTC; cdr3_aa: CASSGDFKETQYF
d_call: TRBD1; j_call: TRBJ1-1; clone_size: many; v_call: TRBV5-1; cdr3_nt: TGCGCCAGCAGCTTGGGACGGACAGGGGGCGTGTACACTGAAGCTTTCTTT; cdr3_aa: CASSLGRTGGVYTEAFF
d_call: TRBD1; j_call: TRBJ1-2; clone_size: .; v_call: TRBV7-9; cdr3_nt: TGTGCCAGCAGCTCTATATACGACAGGGATGACTATGGCTACACCTTC; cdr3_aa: CASSSIYDRDDYGYTF
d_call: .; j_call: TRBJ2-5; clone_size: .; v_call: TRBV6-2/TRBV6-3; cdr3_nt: TGTGCCAGCAGTAGGGGGAACAATGAGCAGTACTTC; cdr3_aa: CASSRGNNEQYF
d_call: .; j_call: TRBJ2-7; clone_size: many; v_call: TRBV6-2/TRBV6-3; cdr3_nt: TGTGCCAGCACCCTGCGGGGAGTTCTGGCCTACGAGCAGTACTTC; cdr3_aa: CASTLRGVLAYEQYF
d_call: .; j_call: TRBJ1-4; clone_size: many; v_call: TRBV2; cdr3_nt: TGTGCCAGCAGTAAAACAACTAATGAAAAACTGTTTTTT; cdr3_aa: CASSKTTNEKLFF
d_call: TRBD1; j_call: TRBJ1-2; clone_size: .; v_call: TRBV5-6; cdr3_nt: TGTGCCAGCAGCCCTCCCGGGACAGTATATGGCTACACCTTC; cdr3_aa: CASSPPGTVYGYTF
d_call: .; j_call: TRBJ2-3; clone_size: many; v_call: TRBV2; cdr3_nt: TGTGCCAGCAGTGCACAGGGATCGGATACGCAGTATTTT; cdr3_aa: CASSAQGSDTQYF
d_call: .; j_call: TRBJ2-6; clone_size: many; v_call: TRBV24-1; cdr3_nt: TGTGCCACCAGTGACCAGGGATGGCCTGGGGCCAACGTCCTGACTTTC; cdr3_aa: CATSDQGWPGANVLTF
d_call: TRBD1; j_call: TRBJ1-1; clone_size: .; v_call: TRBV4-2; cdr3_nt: TGTGCCAGCAGCCCGACAGGGGAGGGCACTGAAGCTTTCTTT; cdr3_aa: CASSPTGEGTEAFF
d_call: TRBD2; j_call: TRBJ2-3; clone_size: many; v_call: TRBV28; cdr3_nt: TGTGCCAGCGCCCTGGCGGGGGGGCGCTCAGATACGCAGTATTTT; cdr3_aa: CASALAGGRSDTQYF
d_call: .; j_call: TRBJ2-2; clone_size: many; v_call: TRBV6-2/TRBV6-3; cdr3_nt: TGTGCCAGCAGTTACAGCTCCGGGGGGCCGGTCGGGGAGCTGTTTTTT; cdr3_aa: CASSYSSGGPVGELFF
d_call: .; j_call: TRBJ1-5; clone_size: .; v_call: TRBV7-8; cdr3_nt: TGTGCCAGCAGCTTAGGCTCGGGGTACAGGGAGGAGGATCAGCCCCAGCATTTT; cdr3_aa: CASSLGSGYREEDQPQHF
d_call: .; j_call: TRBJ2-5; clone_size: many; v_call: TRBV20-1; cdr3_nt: TGCAGTGCTAGAGATCGAGGGGGTTGGGAGACCCAGTACTTC; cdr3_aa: CSARDRGGWETQYF
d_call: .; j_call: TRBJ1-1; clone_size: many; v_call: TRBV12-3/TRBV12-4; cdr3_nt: TGTGCCAGCAGTAAATTGGGGGGCTTGGGCACTGAAGCTTTCTTT; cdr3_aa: CASSKLGGLGTEAFF
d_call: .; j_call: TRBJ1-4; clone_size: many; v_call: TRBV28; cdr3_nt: TGTGCCAGCAGTCTACTAGACGGGGACCACGAAAAACTGTTTTTT; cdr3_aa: CASSLLDGDHEKLFF
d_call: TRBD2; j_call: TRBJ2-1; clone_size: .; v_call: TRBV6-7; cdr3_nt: TGCACCACCCAAACGGGGGGTCGGAATGAGCAGTTCTTC; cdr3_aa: CTTQTGGRNEQFF
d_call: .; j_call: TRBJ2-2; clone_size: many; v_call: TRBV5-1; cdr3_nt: TGCGCCAGCAGCTTGGCTAGGGGTTCTGCCGGGGAGCTGTTTTTT; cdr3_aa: CASSLARGSAGELFF
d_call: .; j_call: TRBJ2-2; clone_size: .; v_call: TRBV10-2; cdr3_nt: TGCGCCAGCAGTGAGCTAGGGGTCGGGGAGCTGTTTTTT; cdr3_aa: CASSELGVGELFF
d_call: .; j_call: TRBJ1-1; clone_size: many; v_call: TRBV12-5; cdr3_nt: TGTGCTAGTGGTTTGGGGGGGGCTGGAGCTTTCTTT; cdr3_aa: CASGLGGAGAFF
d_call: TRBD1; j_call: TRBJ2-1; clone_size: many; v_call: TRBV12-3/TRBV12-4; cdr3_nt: TGTGCCAGCAGTGCAGACAGGGTAAACAATGAGCAGTTCTTC; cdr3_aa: CASSADRVNNEQFF
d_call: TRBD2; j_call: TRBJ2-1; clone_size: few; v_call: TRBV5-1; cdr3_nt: TGCGCCAGCAGCCCGTGGGCGGGGGACAATGAGCAGTTCTTC; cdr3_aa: CASSPWAGDNEQFF
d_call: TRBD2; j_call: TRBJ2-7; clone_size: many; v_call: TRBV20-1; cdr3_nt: TGCAGTGCTAGAGCGGGGGGGCTAGCGGACGAGCAGTACTTC; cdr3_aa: CSARAGGLADEQYF
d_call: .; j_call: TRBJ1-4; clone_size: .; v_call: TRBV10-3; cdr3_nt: TGTGCCATCAGTGCGGAGGCCACCAATGAAAAACTGTTTTTT; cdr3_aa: CAISAEATNEKLFF
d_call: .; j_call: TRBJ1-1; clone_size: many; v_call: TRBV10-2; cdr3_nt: TGCGCCAGCAGTGAGTTACTCCAAGCTTTCTTT; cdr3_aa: CASSELLQAFF
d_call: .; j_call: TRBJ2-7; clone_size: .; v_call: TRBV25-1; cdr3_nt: TGTGCCAGCAGGAAGGACGGCCGCTACGAGCAGTACTTC; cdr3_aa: CASRKDGRYEQYF
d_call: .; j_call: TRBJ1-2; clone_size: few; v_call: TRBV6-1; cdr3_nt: TGTGCCAGCAGTCAGGACTCCGAAGGCCCTAACTATGGCTACACCTTC; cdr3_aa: CASSQDSEGPNYGYTF
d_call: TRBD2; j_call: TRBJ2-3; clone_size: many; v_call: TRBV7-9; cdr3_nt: TGTGCCAGCAGCTTACTAGCGGGGGGCACAGATACGCAGTATTTT; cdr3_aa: CASSLLAGGTDTQYF
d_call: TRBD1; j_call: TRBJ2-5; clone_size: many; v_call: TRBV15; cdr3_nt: TGTGCCACCAGCAGAAGTTCGGGGACAGGGGAGGGGGAGACCCAGTACTTC; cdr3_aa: CATSRSSGTGEGETQYF
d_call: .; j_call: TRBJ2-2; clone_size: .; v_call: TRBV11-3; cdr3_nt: TGTGCCAGCAGCCAGACCGGGGCCAACACCGGGGAGCTGTTTTTT; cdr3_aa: CASSQTGANTGELFF
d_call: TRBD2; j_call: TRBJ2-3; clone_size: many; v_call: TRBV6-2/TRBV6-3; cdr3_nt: TGTGCCAGCAGTCCACAGGCGTTCAGCGGGGGGGCTGCGCAGTATTTT; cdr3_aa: CASSPQAFSGGAAQYF
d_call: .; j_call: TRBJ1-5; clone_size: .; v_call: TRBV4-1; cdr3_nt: TGCGCCAGCAGCCAAAAATGGACAGCCGAAAGTAGCAATCAGCCCCAGCATTTT; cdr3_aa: CASSQKWTAESSNQPQHF
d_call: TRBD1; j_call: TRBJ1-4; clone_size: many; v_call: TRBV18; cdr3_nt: TGTGCCAGCTCAAGAGGACAGGGGGTTAATGAAAAACTGTTTTTT; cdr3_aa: CASSRGQGVNEKLFF
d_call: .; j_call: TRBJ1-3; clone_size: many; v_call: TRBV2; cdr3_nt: TGTGCCAGCCGGCGACAGGCTGGTTTCCCTGGAAACACCATATATTTT; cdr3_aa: CASRRQAGFPGNTIYF
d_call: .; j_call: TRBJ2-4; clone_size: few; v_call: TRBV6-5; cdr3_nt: TGTGCCAGCAGTTACGGCCGGGCCCAAAACATTCAGTACTTC; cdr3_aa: CASSYGRAQNIQYF
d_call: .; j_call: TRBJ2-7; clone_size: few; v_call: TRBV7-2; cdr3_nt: TGTGCCAGCAGCCTAACAATCCACGAGCAGTACTTC; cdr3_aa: CASSLTIHEQYF
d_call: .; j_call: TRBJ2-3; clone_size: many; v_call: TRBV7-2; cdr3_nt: TGTGCCAGCAGCGGCCGATGGCTCCGAGGCTCAGATACGCAGTATTTT; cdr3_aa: CASSGRWLRGSDTQYF
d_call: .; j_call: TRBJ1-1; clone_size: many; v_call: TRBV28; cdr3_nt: TGTGCCAGCAGTTTGGACAATGGGCGGTCAGAAGCTTTCTTT; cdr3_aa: CASSLDNGRSEAFF
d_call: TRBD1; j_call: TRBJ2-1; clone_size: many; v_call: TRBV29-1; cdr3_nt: TGCAGCGTTGAAGGATCCTGGGACAGGGACATCGGTGAGCAGTTCTTC; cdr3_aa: CSVEGSWDRDIGEQFF
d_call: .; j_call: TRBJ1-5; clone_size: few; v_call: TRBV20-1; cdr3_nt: TGCAGTGCCCGCCCTAAAGCCCGGGCTCTGAATCAGCCCCAGCATTTT; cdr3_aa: CSARPKARALNQPQHF
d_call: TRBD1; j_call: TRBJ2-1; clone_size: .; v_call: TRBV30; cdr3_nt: TGTGCCTGGAGTTTGAAAGGACAGGTAAATGAGCAGTTCTTC; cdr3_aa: CAWSLKGQVNEQFF
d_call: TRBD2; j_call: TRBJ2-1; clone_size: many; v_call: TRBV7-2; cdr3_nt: TGTGCCAGCAGCCCTCGGACTAGCTCCACGTTCTTC; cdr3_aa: CASSPRTSSTFF
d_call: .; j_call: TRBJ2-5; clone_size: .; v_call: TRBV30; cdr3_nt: TGTGCCTGGAGTAAAGCCTCCCAGGGACGGCCTAAGGAGGCCCAGTACTTC; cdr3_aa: CAWSKASQGRPKEAQYF
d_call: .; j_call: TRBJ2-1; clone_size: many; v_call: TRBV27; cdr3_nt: TGTGCCAGCAGTCCCCAGGGTCGGGACAATGAGCAGTTCTTC; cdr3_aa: CASSPQGRDNEQFF
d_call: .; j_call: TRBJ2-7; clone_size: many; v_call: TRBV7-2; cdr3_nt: TGTGCCAGCAGCTTAGTGTCAACGAGCTCCTACGAGCAGTACTTC; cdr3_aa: CASSLVSTSSYEQYF